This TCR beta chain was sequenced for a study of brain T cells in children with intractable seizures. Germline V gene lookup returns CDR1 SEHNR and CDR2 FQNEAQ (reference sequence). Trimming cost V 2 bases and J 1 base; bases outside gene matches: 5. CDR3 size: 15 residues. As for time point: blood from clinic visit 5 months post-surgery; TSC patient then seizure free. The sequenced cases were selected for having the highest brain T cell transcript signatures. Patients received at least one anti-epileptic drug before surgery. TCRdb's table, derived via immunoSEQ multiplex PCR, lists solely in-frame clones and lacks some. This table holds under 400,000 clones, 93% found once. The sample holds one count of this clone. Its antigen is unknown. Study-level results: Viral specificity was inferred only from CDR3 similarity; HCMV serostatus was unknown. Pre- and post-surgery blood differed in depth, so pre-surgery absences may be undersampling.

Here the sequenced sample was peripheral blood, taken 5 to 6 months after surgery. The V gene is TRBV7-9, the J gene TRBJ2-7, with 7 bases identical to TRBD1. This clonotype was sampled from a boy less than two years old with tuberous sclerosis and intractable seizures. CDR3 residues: CASSLTGTESYEQYF. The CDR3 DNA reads TGTGCCAGCAGCTTAACCGGGACAGAATCCTACGAGCAGTACTTC.